This TCR beta chain came from a study of long-term antiretroviral therapy in people with HIV. General study findings and limits: The study found that diversity rose after ART but stayed below transplant donor controls.

Each HIV-infected participant was given treatment in the United States. Run at survey level, the immunoSEQ assay was version v3.0. Sequencing was performed with immunoSEQ multiplex PCR; in TCRdb, only in-frame clones are kept and a portion is missing. The table lists some 28,000 clones, approximately 92% of them singletons. As regards this clone: What it binds is not known.

CDR1 and CDR2 (germline): MNHEY, SVGAGI. V was cut by 6 bases and J by 8 bases, with 20 bases left in between. This CDR3 comprises 15 residues. The sample in question was unsorted PBMCs, obtained roughly 5 years after starting antiretroviral therapy. This chain connects TRBV6-5 to TRBJ2-1; D not certain. The origin of this receptor is a woman in her thirties or forties with HIV. The CDR3 nucleotides read TGTGCCAGCAGAACGACGGTACTCGTCAGCTATGAGCAGTTCTTC. It codes for CASRTTVLVSYEQFF.